The rows below give T cell receptor beta chains drawn from one sample of a study of blood T cells in healthy people across ages. TCRdb re-called the 5' RACE reads through MiXCR, storing one row per CDR3 protein. This table holds about 570,000 distinct CDR3 sequences, approximately 30% found once. Sequencing was done on a sample of blood. The origin of the receptors is a woman aged 70 to 79 in good health. Each CDR3 is given with its conserved first and last residue. A D gene is named only where the DNA matches it firmly. Some rows mark clone size as missing; the rest say once, few, many or name a class of expanded clone.

V: TRBV9
D: NA
J: TRBJ1-2
size: NA
DNA: TGTGCCAGCAGCGTGGCACAGGGTAGGACGTATGGCTACACCTTC
CDR3: CASSVAQGRTYGYTF

V: TRBV6-2/TRBV6-3
D: NA
J: TRBJ2-1
size: NA
DNA: TGTGCCAGCAGGACCCTAGAGGGGGTTGGCTACAATGAGCAGTTCTTC
CDR3: CASRTLEGVGYNEQFF

V: TRBV7-2
D: NA
J: TRBJ1-6
size: NA
DNA: TGTGCCAGCAGCGTAAAACAGAATTCACCCCTCCACTTT
CDR3: CASSVKQNSPLHF

V: TRBV20-1
D: TRBD1
J: TRBJ2-1
size: few
DNA: TGCAGTGCGAGACTGGGACAGTTCGGCTACAATGAGCAGTTCTTC
CDR3: CSARLGQFGYNEQFF

V: TRBV11-2
D: NA
J: TRBJ2-1
size: NA
DNA: TGTGCCAGCAGCTTAATGGCTGCTTCCTACAATGAGCAGTTCTTC
CDR3: CASSLMAASYNEQFF

V: TRBV12-3/TRBV12-4
D: TRBD1
J: TRBJ1-4
size: few
DNA: TGTGCCAGCAGTCGACAGGGCCGATTTGAAAAACTGTTTTTT
CDR3: CASSRQGRFEKLFF

V: TRBV20-1
D: TRBD2
J: TRBJ2-1
size: few
DNA: TGCAGTGCTAGCCGTAGCGGGGGGGATTACAATGAGCAGTTCTTC
CDR3: CSASRSGGDYNEQFF

V: TRBV28
D: TRBD1
J: TRBJ1-2
size: few
DNA: TGTGCCAGCAGTTCCAAGGGACAGGGCTATGGCTACACCTTC
CDR3: CASSSKGQGYGYTF

V: TRBV7-2
D: NA
J: TRBJ1-1
size: few
DNA: TGTGCCAGCAGCTTCGACACGAACACTGAAGCTTTCTTT
CDR3: CASSFDTNTEAFF

V: TRBV7-9
D: NA
J: TRBJ1-2
size: NA
DNA: TGTGCCAGTTCGAAGCCTAACTATGGCTACACCTTC
CDR3: CASSKPNYGYTF